This T cell receptor (beta chain) was sequenced in a study of vaccination and CD4 T cells after COVID-19. Turning to the study itself: Post-diagnosis, post-COVID samples were collected after a median approximately 97 days, ranging 35 to 161. Findings and caveats of the study: The median number of SARS-CoV-2-reactive clonotypes increased from approximately 23 to 38, a change that did not reach significance.

This clonotype was seen a few times. Its antigen is not identified. Treatment described: roughly nine-day PBMC culture with coronavirus spike peptide pools or control peptides (ViraFEST assay). Positive tests by PCR, dated March to December 2020, predated US Alpha, Beta and Delta variants. The CDR3 has 13 amino acids. CDR1 is ENHRY and CDR2 is SYGVKD in the germline V gene. The V end lost 5 bases, the J end lost 1 base, and 8 bases lay between the germline ends. An Oncomine TCR Beta short-read assay was used to sequence the DNA from cultured CD4+ T cells. Cultured CD4+ T cells yielded the extracted genomic DNA. One entry per CDR3 protein, called by TCRdb with MiXCR from the PCR reads. The table includes 15,000 to 20,000 distinct CDR3 sequences, approximately 70% detected once.

The rearrangement links TRBV10-3 to TRBJ2-5; D call uncertain. This clonotype originated in a human donor who had recovered from COVID-19. Sequencing was performed on CD4+ T cells from blood, cultured in vitro. Here the CDR3 reads CAISSRTQETQYF. The CDR3 coding sequence is TGTGCCATCAGTTCCAGGACCCAAGAGACCCAGTACTTC.